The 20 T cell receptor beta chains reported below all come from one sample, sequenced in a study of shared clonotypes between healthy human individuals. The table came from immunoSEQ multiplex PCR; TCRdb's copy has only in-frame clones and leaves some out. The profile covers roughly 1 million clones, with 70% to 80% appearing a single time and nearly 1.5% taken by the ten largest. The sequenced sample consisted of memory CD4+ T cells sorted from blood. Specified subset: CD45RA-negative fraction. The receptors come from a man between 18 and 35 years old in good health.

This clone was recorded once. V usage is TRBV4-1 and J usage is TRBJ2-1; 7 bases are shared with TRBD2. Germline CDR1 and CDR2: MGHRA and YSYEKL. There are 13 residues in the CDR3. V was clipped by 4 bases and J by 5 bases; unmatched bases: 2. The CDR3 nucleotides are TGCGCCAGCAGCCGCCTAGCGGACAATGAGCAGTTCTTC. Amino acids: CASSRLADNEQFF.

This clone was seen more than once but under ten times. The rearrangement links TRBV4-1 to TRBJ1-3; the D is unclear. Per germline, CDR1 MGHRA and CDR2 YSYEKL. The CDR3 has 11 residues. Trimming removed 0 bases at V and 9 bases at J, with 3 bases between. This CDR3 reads CASSQESTIYF. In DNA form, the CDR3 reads TGCGCCAGCAGCCAAGAAAGCACCATATATTTT.

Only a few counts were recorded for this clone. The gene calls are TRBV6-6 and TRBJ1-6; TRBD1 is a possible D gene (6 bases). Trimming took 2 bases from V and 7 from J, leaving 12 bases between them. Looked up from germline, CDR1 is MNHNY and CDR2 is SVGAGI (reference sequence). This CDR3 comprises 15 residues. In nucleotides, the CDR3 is TGTGCCAGCAGTTACGCGGACAGTCAGAATTCACCCCTCCACTTT. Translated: CASSYADSQNSPLHF.

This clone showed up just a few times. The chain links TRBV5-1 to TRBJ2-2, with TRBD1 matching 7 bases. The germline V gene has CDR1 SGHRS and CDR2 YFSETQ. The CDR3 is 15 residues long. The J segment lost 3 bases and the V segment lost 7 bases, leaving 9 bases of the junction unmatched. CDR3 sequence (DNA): TGCGCCAGCTGTCCGGGACAGAGACACACCGGGGAGCTGTTTTTT. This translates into CASCPGQRHTGELFF.

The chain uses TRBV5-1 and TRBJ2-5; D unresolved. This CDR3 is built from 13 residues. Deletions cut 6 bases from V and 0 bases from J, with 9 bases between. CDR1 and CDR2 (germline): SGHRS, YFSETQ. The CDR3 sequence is CASTGDNQETQYF. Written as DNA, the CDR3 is TGCGCCAGCACTGGAGACAACCAAGAGACCCAGTACTTC.

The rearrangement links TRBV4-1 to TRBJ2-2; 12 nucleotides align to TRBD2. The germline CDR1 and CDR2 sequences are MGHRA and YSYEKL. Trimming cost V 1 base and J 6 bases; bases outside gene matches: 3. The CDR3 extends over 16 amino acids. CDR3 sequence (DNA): TGCGCCAGCAGCCAAGCTAGCGGGAGGGGAGCCGGGGAGCTGTTTTTT. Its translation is CASSQASGRGAGELFF.

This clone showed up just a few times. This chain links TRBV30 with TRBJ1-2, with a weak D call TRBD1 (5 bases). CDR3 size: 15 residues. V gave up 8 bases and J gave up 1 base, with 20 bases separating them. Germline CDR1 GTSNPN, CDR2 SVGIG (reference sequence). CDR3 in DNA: TGTGCCCTATCCCGCAGTGGGGGACTTAACTATGGCTACACCTTC. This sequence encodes CALSRSGGLNYGYTF.

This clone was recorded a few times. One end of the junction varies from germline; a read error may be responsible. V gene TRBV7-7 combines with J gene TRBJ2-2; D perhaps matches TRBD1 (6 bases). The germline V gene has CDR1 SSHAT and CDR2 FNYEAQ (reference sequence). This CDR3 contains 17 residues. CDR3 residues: CASSSGYTGSSTGELFF. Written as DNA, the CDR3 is TGTGCTAGCAGCTCCGGATACACAGGGTCTAGCACCGGGGAGCTGTTTTTT.

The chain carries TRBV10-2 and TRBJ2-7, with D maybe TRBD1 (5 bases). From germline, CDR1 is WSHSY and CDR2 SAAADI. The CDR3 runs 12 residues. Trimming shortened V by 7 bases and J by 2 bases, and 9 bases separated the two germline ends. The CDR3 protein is CASTPGTYEQYF. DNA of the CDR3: TGCGCCAGCACACCAGGGACCTACGAGCAGTACTTC.

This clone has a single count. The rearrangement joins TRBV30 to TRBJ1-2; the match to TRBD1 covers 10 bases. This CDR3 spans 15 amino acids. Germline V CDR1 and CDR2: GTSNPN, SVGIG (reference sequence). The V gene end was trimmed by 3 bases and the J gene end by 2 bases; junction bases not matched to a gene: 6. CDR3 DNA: TGTGCCTGGAGCCTGACAGGGGGCGAAAACTATGGCTACACCTTC. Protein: CAWSLTGGENYGYTF.

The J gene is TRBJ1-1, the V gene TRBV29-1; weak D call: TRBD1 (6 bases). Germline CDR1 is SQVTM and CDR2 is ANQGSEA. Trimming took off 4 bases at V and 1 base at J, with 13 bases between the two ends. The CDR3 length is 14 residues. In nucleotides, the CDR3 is TGCAGCGTTGGTCAGGGGCAGAAGAACACTGAAGCTTTCTTT. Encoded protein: CSVGQGQKNTEAFF. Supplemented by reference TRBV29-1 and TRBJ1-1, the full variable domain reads SAVISQKPSRDICQRGTSLTIQCQVDSQVTMMFWYRQQPGQSLTLIATANQGSEATYESGFVIDKFPISRPNLTFSTLTVSNMSPEDSSIYLCSVGQGQKNTEAFFGQGTRLTVV.

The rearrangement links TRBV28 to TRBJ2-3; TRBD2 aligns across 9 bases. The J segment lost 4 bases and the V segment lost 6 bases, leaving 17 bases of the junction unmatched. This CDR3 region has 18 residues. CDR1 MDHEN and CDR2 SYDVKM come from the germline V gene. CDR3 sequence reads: CASRRIAGAIVRPDTQYF. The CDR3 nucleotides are TGTGCCAGCAGGAGGATAGCGGGGGCTATAGTTCGGCCAGATACGCAGTATTTT. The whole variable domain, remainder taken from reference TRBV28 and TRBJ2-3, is DVKVTQSSRYLVKRTGEKVFLECVQDMDHENMFWYRQDPGLGLRLIYFSYDVKMKEKGDIPEGYSVSREKKERFSLILESASTNQTSMYLCASRRIAGAIVRPDTQYFGPGTRLTVL.

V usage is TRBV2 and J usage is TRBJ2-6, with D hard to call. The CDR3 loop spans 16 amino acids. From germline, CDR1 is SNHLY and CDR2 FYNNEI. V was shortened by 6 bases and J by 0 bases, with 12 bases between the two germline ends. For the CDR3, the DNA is TGTGCCAGCAGCCCGGACGTAAGCTCTGGGGCCAACGTCCTGACTTTC. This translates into CASSPDVSSGANVLTF.

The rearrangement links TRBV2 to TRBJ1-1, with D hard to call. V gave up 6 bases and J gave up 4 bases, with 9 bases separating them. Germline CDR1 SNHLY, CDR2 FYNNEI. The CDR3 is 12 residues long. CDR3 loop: CASRPEGTEAFF. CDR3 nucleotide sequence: TGTGCCAGCAGACCCGAGGGCACTGAAGCTTTCTTT.

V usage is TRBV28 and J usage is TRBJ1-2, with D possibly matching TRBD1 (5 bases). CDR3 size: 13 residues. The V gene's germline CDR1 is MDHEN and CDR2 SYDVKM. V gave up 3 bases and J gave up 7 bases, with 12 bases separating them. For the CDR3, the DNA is TGTGCCAGCAGTTTTCCGGGGGTGCGTGGCTACACCTTC. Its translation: CASSFPGVRGYTF.

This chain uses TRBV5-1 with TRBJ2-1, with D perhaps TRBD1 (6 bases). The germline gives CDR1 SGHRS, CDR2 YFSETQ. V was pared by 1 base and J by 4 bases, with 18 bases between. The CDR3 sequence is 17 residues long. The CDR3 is CASSLSSRQGLYNEQFF. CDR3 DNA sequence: TGCGCCAGCAGCTTGAGTTCCCGGCAGGGGTTATACAATGAGCAGTTCTTC.

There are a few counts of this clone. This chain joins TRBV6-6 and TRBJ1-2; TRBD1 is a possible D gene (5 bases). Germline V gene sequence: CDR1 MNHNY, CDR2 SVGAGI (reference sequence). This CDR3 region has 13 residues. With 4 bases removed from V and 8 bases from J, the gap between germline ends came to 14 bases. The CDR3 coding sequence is TGTGCCAGCAGTTTAGAGAGGGGAAGCGGCTACACCTTC. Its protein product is CASSLERGSGYTF.

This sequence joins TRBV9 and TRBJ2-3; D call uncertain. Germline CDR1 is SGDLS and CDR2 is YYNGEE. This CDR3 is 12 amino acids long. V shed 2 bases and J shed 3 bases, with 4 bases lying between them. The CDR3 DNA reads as TGTGCCAGCAGCGTTAGAACAGATACGCAGTATTTT. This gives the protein CASSVRTDTQYF.

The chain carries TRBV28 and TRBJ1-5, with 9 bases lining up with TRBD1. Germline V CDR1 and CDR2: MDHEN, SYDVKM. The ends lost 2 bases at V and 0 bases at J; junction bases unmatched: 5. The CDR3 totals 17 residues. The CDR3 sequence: CASSLGTGPYSNQPQHF. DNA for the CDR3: TGTGCCAGCAGTTTAGGGACAGGGCCCTATAGCAATCAGCCCCAGCATTTT.

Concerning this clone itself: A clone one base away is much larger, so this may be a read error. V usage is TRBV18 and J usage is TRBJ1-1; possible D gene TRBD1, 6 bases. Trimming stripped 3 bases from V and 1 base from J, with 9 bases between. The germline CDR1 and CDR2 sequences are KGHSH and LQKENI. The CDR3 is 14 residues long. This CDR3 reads CASSPIQGNTEAFF. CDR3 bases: TGTGCCAGCTCACCTATACAGGGGAACACTGAAGCTTTCTTT.